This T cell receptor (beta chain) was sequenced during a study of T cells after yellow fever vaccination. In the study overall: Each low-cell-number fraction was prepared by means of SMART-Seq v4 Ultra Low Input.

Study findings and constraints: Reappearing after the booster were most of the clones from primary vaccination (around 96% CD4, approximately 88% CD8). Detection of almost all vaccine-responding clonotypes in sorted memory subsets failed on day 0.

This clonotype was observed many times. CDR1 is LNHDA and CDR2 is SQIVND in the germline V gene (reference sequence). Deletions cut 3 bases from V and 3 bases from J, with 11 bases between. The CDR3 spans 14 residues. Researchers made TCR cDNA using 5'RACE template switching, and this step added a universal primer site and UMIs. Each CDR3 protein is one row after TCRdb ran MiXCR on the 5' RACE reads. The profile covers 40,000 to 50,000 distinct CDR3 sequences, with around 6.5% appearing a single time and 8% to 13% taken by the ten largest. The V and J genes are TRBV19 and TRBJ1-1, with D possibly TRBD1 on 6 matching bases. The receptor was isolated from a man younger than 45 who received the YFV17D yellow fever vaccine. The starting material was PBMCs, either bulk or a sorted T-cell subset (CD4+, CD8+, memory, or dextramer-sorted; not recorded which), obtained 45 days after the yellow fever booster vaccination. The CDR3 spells CASSIGEGDTEAFF. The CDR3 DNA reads TGTGCCAGTAGTATCGGGGAGGGGGACACTGAAGCTTTCTTT.